These T cell receptor beta chains were read from a single sample in a study of blood T cell repertoires in COVID-19. Produced via immunoSEQ multiplex PCR; TCRdb's table is partial and in-frame only. The sample has approximately 200,000 clones, about 87% seen once. The sample consisted of PBMCs or T cells enriched from blood (not recorded which). These receptors originate from a woman aged 25 to 39 who had been exposed to COVID-19. The CDR3 runs from the conserved cysteine through the conserved F or W. A D gene is named only where the DNA matches it firmly. Size is omitted from some rows. Given values are once, few, many or a class for expanded clones.

d_call,clone_size,j_call,v_call,cdr3_nt,cdr3_aa
TRBD2,NA,TRBJ2-2,TRBV3-1/TRBV3-2,TGTGCCAGCAGCCAAGGACTAGCGGGAGGGGCCGGGGAGCTGTTTTTT,CASSQGLAGGAGELFF
NA,NA,TRBJ2-7,TRBV2,TGTGCCAGATCGTCTAGGAGGTCCTCCTACGAGCAGTACTTC,CARSSRRSSYEQYF
NA,NA,TRBJ2-7,TRBV5-1,TGCGCCAGCAGCCATGGAGATACGACCTACGAGCAGTACTTC,CASSHGDTTYEQYF
TRBD2,NA,TRBJ2-3,TRBV27,TGTGCCAGCAGGGTAGCGGGAGAAGGGACAGATACGCAGTATTTT,CASRVAGEGTDTQYF
TRBD1,NA,TRBJ2-7,TRBV7-9,TGTGCCAGCAGCCAAGGCGCGACAGGGCTATACGAGCAGTACTTC,CASSQGATGLYEQYF
TRBD2,NA,TRBJ2-2,TRBV7-3,TGTGCCAGCAGCTTACGGACTAGCGGGTCCCTCGGGGAGCTGTTTTTT,CASSLRTSGSLGELFF
NA,NA,TRBJ2-7,TRBV5-1,TGCGCCAGCAGCGCTATCGACAGCTCCTACGAGCAGTACTTC,CASSAIDSSYEQYF
TRBD2,NA,TRBJ2-1,TRBV2,TGTGCCAGCAGTGAAAGGAGGACTAGGAAGTTCTTC,CASSERRTRKFF
NA,few,TRBJ2-7,TRBV29-1,TGCAGCGTTGAAGACCGGGGGAGCGCCTACGAGCAGTACTTC,CSVEDRGSAYEQYF
TRBD1,NA,TRBJ2-7,TRBV9,TGTGCCAGCAGCGTAAATCCGGGACAGACCTACGAGCAGTACTTC,CASSVNPGQTYEQYF
NA,NA,TRBJ1-1,TRBV7-6,TGTGCCAGCAGCTTAGCCACATCGAACACTGAAGCTTTCTTT,CASSLATSNTEAFF
TRBD1,NA,TRBJ2-2,TRBV2,TGTGCCAGTTCCCCCAGGACAGGGTACACCGGGGAGCTGTTTTTT,CASSPRTGYTGELFF
TRBD1,NA,TRBJ1-5,TRBV19,TGTGCCAGTAGTCCTCAGGGGGCCAATCAGCCCCAGCATTTT,CASSPQGANQPQHF
NA,NA,TRBJ1-1,TRBV30,TGTGCCTGGAACAGGGAGAGCACTGAAGCTTTCTTT,CAWNRESTEAFF
TRBD2,NA,TRBJ2-7,TRBV27,TGTGCCAGCAGTGCCACTAGCGGGAGGGCTCACGAGCAGTACTTC,CASSATSGRAHEQYF
TRBD1,many,TRBJ2-7,TRBV6-5,TGTGCCAGCAATCCCCTACAGGGGGCGTCCGAGCAGTACTTC,CASNPLQGASEQYF
NA,NA,TRBJ2-3,TRBV27,TGTGCCAGTAGACAGGTCGCCTCTAGCACAGATACGCAGTATTTT,CASRQVASSTDTQYF
NA,NA,TRBJ2-1,TRBV5-1,TGCGCCAGCAGCTTGGGACACGACTCCTACAATGAGCAGTTCTTC,CASSLGHDSYNEQFF
NA,NA,TRBJ1-5,TRBV21-1,TGTGCCAGCAGCAAAGGGGCCCTGCCGGATCAGCCCCAGCATTTT,CASSKGALPDQPQHF